The 9 T cell receptor beta chains below come from one sample, sequenced in a study of shared clonotypes between healthy human individuals. The data were produced by immunoSEQ multiplex PCR, yet TCRdb's version contains in-frame clones alone and is incomplete. Of roughly 890,000 clones in the sample, around 92% were seen once. Naive CD8 isolation took CD45RO-negative cells positively selected for CCR7 and excluded terminally differentiated effector memory CD45RA+ cells. Sequencing was performed on naive CD8+ T cells sorted from blood. These receptors originate from a man aged 25 to 40 in good health.

The chain is built from TRBV7-9 and TRBJ2-5; 9 bases align to TRBD2. V gave up 4 bases and J gave up 2 bases; unmatched junction bases: 11. The V gene's germline CDR1 is SEHNR and CDR2 FQNEAQ (reference sequence). CDR3 length: 17 residues. The CDR3 DNA reads TGTGCCAGCAGCTCCCCGTGGGTAGCGGGAGAGCAAGAGACCCAGTACTTC. This sequence encodes CASSSPWVAGEQETQYF.

This clone showed up just once. The J gene is TRBJ2-7, the V gene TRBV27; possibly TRBD2 for D (5 bases). The CDR3 runs 17 residues. Germline values: CDR1 MNHEY, CDR2 SMNVEV (reference sequence). With 1 base removed from V and 3 bases from J, the gap between germline ends came to 19 bases. In DNA, the CDR3 is TGTGCCAGCAGTTTATATGGTATAGCGCCGTCCCACTACGAGCAGTACTTC. Encoded protein: CASSLYGIAPSHYEQYF.

The rearrangement joins TRBV11-3 to TRBJ2-7; 7 nucleotides agree with TRBD2. Per germline, CDR1 SGHNT and CDR2 YENEEA. Unmatched junction bases numbered 8, after V lost 5 bases and J lost 1 base. The CDR3 extends over 15 amino acids. CDR3: CASSKGTGGSYEQYF. In DNA form, the CDR3 reads TGTGCCAGCAGCAAGGGGACGGGAGGTTCCTACGAGCAGTACTTC.

This clone has a handful of counts. The chain links TRBV5-4 to TRBJ2-2, with unresolved D. Per the germline V gene, CDR1 is SGHNT and CDR2 is YYREEE (reference sequence). The length of the CDR3 is 14 residues. Trimming stripped 1 base from V and 4 bases from J, with 8 bases between. The CDR3 region has the DNA TGTGCCAGCAGCTTGAGGCTAGGCACCGGGGAGCTGTTTTTT. Its translation is CASSLRLGTGELFF.

This sequence joins TRBV2 and TRBJ1-1; no clear D. Trimming took 8 bases from V and 5 from J, leaving 15 bases between them. CDR1 and CDR2 (germline): SNHLY, FYNNEI. This CDR3 has 13 amino acids. CDR3 sequence reads: CASPGPLGTEAFF. The CDR3, as DNA: TGTGCCAGCCCCGGTCCTTTAGGAACTGAAGCTTTCTTT.

The rearrangement links TRBV27 to TRBJ1-1; D gene uncertain. The ends were cut back, 6 bases at V and 0 bases at J, with 11 bases in the middle. CDR3 size: 14 residues. In germline, CDR1 is MNHEY, CDR2 SMNVEV (reference sequence). The CDR3 nucleotides are TGTGCCAGCAGCAAAAGACAAATGAACACTGAAGCTTTCTTT. Encoded protein: CASSKRQMNTEAFF.

This chain links TRBV29-1 with TRBJ2-7; D is tentatively TRBD1 or TRBD2 (6 bases each). CDR1 SQVTM and CDR2 ANQGSEA come from the germline V gene. CDR3 length: 16 amino acids. V was clipped by 7 bases and J by 0 bases, with 22 bases between them. The CDR3 spells CSAQGGGDDSSYEQYF. As DNA, the CDR3 is TGCAGCGCCCAAGGAGGGGGAGATGATTCCTCCTACGAGCAGTACTTC.

The gene calls are TRBV11-2 and TRBJ2-5; D is perhaps TRBD1 (7 bases). CDR1 SGHAT and CDR2 FQNNGV come from the germline V gene. The CDR3 sequence is 19 residues long. With 1 base removed from V and 7 bases from J, the gap between germline ends came to 28 bases. CDR3 sequence: CASSLVFGARGDDIGTQYF. For the CDR3, the DNA is TGTGCCAGCAGCTTAGTGTTCGGGGCCAGGGGGGACGACATTGGGACCCAGTACTTC. Together with reference TRBV11-2 and TRBJ2-5, the CDR3 gives the full variable domain: EAGVAQSPRYKIIEKRQSVAFWCNPISGHATLYWYQQILGQGPKLLIQFQNNGVVDDSQLPKDRFSAERLKGVDSTLKIQPAKLEDSAVYLCASSLVFGARGDDIGTQYFGPGTRLLVL.

This chain connects TRBV29-1 to TRBJ1-5; D uncertain. The CDR3 is 12 residues long. V was pared by 6 bases and J by 6 bases, with 12 bases between. CDR1 is SQVTM, CDR2 ANQGSEA, per germline. In DNA form, the CDR3 reads TGCAGCGTGGGGAGGTATGGTCAGCCCCAGCATTTT. Residues: CSVGRYGQPQHF.